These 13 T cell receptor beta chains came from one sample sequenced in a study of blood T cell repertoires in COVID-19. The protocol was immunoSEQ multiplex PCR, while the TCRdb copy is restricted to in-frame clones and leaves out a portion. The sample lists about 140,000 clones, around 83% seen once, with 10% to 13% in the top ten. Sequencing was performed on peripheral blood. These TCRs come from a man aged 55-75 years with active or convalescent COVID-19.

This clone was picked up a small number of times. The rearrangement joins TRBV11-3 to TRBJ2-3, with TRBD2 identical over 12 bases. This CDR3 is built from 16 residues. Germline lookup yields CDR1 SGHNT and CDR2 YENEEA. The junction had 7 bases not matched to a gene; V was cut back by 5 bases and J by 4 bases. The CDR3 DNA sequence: TGTGCCAGCAGCCCCTCCCCTAGCGGGAGGGCAGATACGCAGTATTTT. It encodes CASSPSPSGRADTQYF.

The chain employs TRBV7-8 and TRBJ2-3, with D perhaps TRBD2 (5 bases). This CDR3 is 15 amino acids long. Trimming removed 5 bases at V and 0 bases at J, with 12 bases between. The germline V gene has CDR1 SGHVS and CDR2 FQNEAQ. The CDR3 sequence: CASSPRSGSTDTQYF. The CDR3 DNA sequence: TGTGCCAGCAGCCCCCGCAGCGGTAGCACAGATACGCAGTATTTT.

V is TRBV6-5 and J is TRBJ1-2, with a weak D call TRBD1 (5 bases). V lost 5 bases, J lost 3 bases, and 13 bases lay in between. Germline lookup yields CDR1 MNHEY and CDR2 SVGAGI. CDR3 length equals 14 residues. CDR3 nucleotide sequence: TGTGCCAGCAGTCCCGGGGGGTTAGACTATGGCTACACCTTC. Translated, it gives CASSPGGLDYGYTF.

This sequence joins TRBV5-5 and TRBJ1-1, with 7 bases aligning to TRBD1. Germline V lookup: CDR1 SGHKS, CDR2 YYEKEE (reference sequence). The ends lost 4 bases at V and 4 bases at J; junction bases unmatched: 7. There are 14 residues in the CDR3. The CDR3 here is CASSNRDSRTEAFF. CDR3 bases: TGTGCCAGCAGCAACCGGGACAGTCGCACTGAAGCTTTCTTT. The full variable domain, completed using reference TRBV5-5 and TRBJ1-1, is DAGVTQSPTHLIKTRGQQVTLRCSPISGHKSVSWYQQVLGQGPQFIFQYYEKEERGRGNFPDRFSARQFPNYSSELNVNALLLGDSALYLCASSNRDSRTEAFFGQGTRLTVV.

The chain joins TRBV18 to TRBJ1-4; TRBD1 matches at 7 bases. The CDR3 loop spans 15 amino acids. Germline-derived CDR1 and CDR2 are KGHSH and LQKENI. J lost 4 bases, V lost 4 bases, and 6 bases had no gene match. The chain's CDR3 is CASSLRQGDNEKLFF. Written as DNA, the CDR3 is TGTGCCAGCTCACTCCGACAGGGAGATAATGAAAAACTGTTTTTT.

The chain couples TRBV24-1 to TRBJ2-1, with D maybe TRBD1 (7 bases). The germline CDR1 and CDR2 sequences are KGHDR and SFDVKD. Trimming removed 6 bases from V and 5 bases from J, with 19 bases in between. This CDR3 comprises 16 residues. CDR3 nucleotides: TGTGCCACCAGTACCATCCTAGGAGGGGGCAACAATGAGCAGTTCTTC. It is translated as CATSTILGGGNNEQFF.

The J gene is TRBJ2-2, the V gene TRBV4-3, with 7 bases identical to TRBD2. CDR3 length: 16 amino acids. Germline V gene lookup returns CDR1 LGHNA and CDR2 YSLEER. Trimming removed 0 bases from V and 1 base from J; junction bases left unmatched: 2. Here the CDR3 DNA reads TGCGCCAGCAGCCAAGACCCTAGCGGGAACACCGGGGAGCTGTTTTTT. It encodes CASSQDPSGNTGELFF.

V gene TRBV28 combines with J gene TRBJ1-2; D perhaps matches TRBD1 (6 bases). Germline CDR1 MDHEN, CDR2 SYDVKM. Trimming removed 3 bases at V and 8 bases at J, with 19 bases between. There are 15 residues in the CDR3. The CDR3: CASSFGQFVSVGYTF. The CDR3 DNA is TGTGCCAGCAGTTTTGGACAGTTTGTGTCTGTCGGCTACACCTTC.

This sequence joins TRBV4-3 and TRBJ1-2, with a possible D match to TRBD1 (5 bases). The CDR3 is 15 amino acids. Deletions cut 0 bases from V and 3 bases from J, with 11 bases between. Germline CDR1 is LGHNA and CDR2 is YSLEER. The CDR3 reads CASSQDPGVHYGYTF. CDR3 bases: TGCGCCAGCAGCCAAGACCCGGGGGTTCACTATGGCTACACCTTC.

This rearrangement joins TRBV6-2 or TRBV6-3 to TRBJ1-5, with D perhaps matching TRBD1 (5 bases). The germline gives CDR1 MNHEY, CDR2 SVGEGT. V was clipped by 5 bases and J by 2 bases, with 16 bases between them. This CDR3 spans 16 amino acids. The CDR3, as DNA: TGTGCCAGCAGTAGGGACTACCAAGGAGGCAATCAGCCCCAGCATTTT. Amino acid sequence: CASSRDYQGGNQPQHF.

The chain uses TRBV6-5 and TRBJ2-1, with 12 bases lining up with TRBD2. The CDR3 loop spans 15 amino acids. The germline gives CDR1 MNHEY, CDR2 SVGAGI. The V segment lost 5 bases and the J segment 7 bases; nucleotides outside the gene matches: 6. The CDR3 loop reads CASSPLAGGMNEQFF. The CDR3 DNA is TGTGCCAGCAGTCCGCTAGCGGGAGGGATGAATGAGCAGTTCTTC.

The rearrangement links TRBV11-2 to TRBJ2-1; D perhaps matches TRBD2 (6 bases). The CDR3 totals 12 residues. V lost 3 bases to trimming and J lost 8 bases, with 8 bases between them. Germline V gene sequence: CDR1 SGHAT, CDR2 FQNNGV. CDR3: CASSFASDEQFF. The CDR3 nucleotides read TGTGCCAGCAGCTTCGCTAGCGATGAGCAGTTCTTC.

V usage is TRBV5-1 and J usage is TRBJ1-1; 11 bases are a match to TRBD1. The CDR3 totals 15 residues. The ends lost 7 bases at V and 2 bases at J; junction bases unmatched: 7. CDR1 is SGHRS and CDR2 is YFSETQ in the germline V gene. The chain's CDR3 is CASFGQGARNTEAFF. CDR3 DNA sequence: TGCGCCAGCTTCGGACAGGGGGCGCGAAACACTGAAGCTTTCTTT.